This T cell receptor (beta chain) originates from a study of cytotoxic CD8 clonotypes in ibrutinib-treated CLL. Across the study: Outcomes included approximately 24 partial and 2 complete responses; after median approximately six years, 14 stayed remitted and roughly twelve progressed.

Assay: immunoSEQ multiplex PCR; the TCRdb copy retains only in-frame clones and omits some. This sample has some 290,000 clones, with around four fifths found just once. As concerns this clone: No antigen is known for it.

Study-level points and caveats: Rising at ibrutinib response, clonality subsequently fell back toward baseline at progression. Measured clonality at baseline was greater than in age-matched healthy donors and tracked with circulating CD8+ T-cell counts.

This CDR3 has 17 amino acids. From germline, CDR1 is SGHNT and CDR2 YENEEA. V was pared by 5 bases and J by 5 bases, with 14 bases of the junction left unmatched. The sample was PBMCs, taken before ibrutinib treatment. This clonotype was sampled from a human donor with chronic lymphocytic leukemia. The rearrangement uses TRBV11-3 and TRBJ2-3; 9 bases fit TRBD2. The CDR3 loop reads CASSNRGGGRAKDTQYF. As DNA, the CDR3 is TGTGCCAGCAGCAACCGTGGGGGCGGGAGGGCCAAAGATACGCAGTATTTT.